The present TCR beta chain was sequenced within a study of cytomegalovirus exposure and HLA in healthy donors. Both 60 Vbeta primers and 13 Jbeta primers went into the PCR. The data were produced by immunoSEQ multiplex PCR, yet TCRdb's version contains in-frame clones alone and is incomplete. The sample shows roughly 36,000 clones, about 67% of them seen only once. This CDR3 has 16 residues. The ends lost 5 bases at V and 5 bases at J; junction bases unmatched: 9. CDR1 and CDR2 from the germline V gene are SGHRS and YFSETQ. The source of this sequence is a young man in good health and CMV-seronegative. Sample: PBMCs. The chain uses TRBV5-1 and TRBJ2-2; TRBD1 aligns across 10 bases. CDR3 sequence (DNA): TGCGCCAGCAGGCCGGGACAGGGGATGTGGACCGGGGAGCTGTTTTTT. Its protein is CASRPGQGMWTGELFF.